This T cell receptor (beta chain) is drawn from a study of cytomegalovirus exposure and HLA in healthy donors. General study findings and limits: Most TCR sequences were seen very rarely across donors, but some public TCRs occurred in many.

As regards this clone: Antigen specificity is unknown.

Some clones are missing from TCRdb's copy, which holds only in-frame ones; the method was immunoSEQ multiplex PCR. In the table there are fewer than 400,000 clones, about nine tenths of which are singletons. The germline V gene encodes CDR1 MGHDK and CDR2 SYGVNS. Trimming cost V 1 base and J 6 bases, with 15 bases left between them. The CDR3 runs to 16 residues. The sequence was collected from a woman in her late teens or twenties in good health and CMV-seronegative. The J gene is TRBJ1-4, the V gene TRBV25-1; D remains unclear. Sequences were obtained from PBMCs. The DNA for the CDR3 is TGTGCCAGCAGTGAATTGGGTGAGGAGAAGGATGAAAAACTGTTTTTT. Its protein is CASSELGEEKDEKLFF. Full variable domain (rest looked up from reference TRBV25-1 and TRBJ1-4): EADIYQTPRYLVIGTGKKITLECSQTMGHDKMYWYQQDPGMELHLIHYSYGVNSTEKGDLSSESTVSRIRTEHFPLTLESARPSHTSQYLCASSELGEEKDEKLFFGSGTQLSVL.